These 24 T cell receptor beta chains were all obtained from the same sample, sequenced in a study of persistence of HIV-infected CD4 T cells. Lysates of CMV-infected fibroblasts at approximately 9.6 ug/mL stimulated these cells. CD40L-negative CD69-negative CD45RO-high memory CD4+ T cells were sorted as populations depleted of antigen-responding cells. The immunoSEQ assay was version 4, run in survey mode. Sequenced by immunoSEQ multiplex PCR; TCRdb stores in-frame clones only, minus some. There are 35,000 to 40,000 clones in the sample; 75% to 90% occur only once, and roughly 1.5% lies in the top ten. These receptors lack a known antigen. The sample here was CD4+ T cells sorted from PBMCs after roughly 17-hour stimulation, taken from a patient who received antiretroviral therapy. The origin of the receptors is an adult man with HIV who was CMV-seropositive.

This rearrangement joins TRBV29-1 to TRBJ1-6; TRBD1 matches at 11 bases. The J segment lost 10 bases and the V segment lost 6 bases, leaving 8 bases of the junction unmatched. This CDR3 is built from 14 residues. CDR1 and CDR2 (germline): SQVTM, ANQGSEA. CDR3 DNA: TGCAGCGTGCGAACCGGGACAGGGGGGTCACCCCTCCACTTT. This encodes CSVRTGTGGSPLHF. Full variable domain (rest looked up from reference TRBV29-1 and TRBJ1-6): SAVISQKPSRDICQRGTSLTIQCQVDSQVTMMFWYRQQPGQSLTLIATANQGSEATYESGFVIDKFPISRPNLTFSTLTVSNMSPEDSSIYLCSVRTGTGGSPLHFGNGTRLTVT.

The genes are TRBV25-1 and TRBJ1-2, with a possible D match to TRBD1 (5 bases). Trimming pared 1 base from V and 3 bases from J, leaving 9 bases between. Germline CDR1 reads MGHDK; CDR2 reads SYGVNS. The CDR3 is 14 residues long. CDR3 DNA: TGTGCCAGCAGTGAATTTGGGACGGACTATGGCTACACCTTC. Residues: CASSEFGTDYGYTF.

This clone has just a few counts. V usage is TRBV5-1 and J usage is TRBJ2-6; D uncertain. Germline CDR1 and CDR2: SGHRS and YFSETQ. V was clipped by 0 bases and J by 0 bases, with 4 bases between them. The CDR3 consists of 15 residues. The chain's CDR3 is CASSLEVSGANVLTF. The CDR3 DNA sequence: TGCGCCAGCAGCTTGGAGGTCTCTGGGGCCAACGTCCTGACTTTC. The whole variable domain, filled in from reference TRBV5-1 and TRBJ2-6, reads KAGVTQTPRYLIKTRGQQVTLSCSPISGHRSVSWYQQTPGQGLQFLFEYFSETQRNKGNFPGRFSGRQFSNSRSEMNVSTLELGDSALYLCASSLEVSGANVLTFGAGSRLTVL.

The chain combines TRBV28 with TRBJ2-7, with 11 bases that match TRBD2. CDR1 MDHEN and CDR2 SYDVKM come from the germline V gene. Germline trimming cut 4 bases from V and 1 base from J; bases unmatched to any gene: 3. This CDR3 has 15 amino acids. The CDR3 spells CASSSTSGGSYEQYF. The CDR3 region has the DNA TGTGCCAGCAGTTCCACTAGCGGGGGTTCCTACGAGCAGTACTTC.

The V and J genes are TRBV6-1 and TRBJ1-2; possible D gene TRBD1, 6 bases. CDR3 length equals 12 residues. Trimming shortened V by 2 bases and J by 5 bases, and 6 bases separated the two germline ends. Per germline, CDR1 MNHNS and CDR2 SASEGT. The CDR3 coding sequence is TGTGCCAGCAGTGAAACAGGGTATGGCTACACCTTC. The encoded protein is CASSETGYGYTF.

The chain joins TRBV14 to TRBJ2-3; D is unclear. Germline CDR1 reads SGHDN; CDR2 reads FVKESK. The CDR3 has 12 amino acids. V was clipped by 5 bases and J by 4 bases, with 7 bases between them. The chain's CDR3 is CASSALPDTQYF. The CDR3 DNA is TGTGCCAGCAGCGCCCTCCCAGATACGCAGTATTTT.

This clone was seen only a few times. The chain recombines TRBV6-5 with TRBJ2-1; D unclear. Trimming pared 2 bases from V and 13 bases from J, leaving 21 bases between. The CDR3 contains 15 residues. CDR1 MNHEY and CDR2 SVGAGI come from the germline V gene. The CDR3 bases are TGTGCCAGCAGTTACAGCGTCTACGGGCGAATGGAACAGTTCTTC. Translation gives CASSYSVYGRMEQFF.

CDR3 DNA sequence: TGTGCCAGCAGTCCCCCGACAGGGGGCTGGAATGAGCAGTTCTTC. This gives the protein CASSPPTGGWNEQFF. The chain couples TRBV6-2 or TRBV6-3 to TRBJ2-1, with 10 bases identical to TRBD1. The CDR3 is made up of 15 amino acids. With V trimmed by 5 bases and J by 7 bases, 8 bases remained unmatched. Germline V CDR1 and CDR2: MNHEY, SVGEGT.

This clone has only one observation. V usage is TRBV28 and J usage is TRBJ2-7; 7 positions agree with TRBD2. The junction had 5 bases not matched to a gene; V was cut back by 6 bases and J by 0 bases. Germline assignment: CDR1 MDHEN and CDR2 SYDVKM. The CDR3 loop spans 14 amino acids. The CDR3 region is CASRPGRGSYEQYF. CDR3 nucleotides: TGTGCCAGCAGACCGGGGAGGGGCTCCTACGAGCAGTACTTC.

The chain combines TRBV9 with TRBJ2-7, with D perhaps matching TRBD2 (5 bases). This CDR3 spans 14 amino acids. Germline V CDR1 and CDR2: SGDLS, YYNGEE. Trimming removed 1 base from V and 5 bases from J, with 13 bases in between. CDR3: CASSVRGSRDEQYF. CDR3 nucleotide sequence: TGTGCCAGCAGCGTACGAGGGTCAAGGGACGAGCAGTACTTC.

The rearrangement joins TRBV3-1 (or the pseudogene TRBV3-2) to TRBJ1-2; D gene ambiguous. The CDR3 length is 13 residues. Germline CDR1 LGHDT, CDR2 YNNKEL (reference sequence). V lost 1 base, J lost 8 bases, and 11 bases lay in between. The CDR3 DNA follows: TGTGCCAGCAGCCAAGGGATGGGGAACGGCTACACCTTC. Its translation: CASSQGMGNGYTF.

The J gene is TRBJ1-6, the V gene TRBV14; 12 bases match TRBD1. Unmatched junction bases numbered 3, after V lost 1 base and J lost 2 bases. The CDR3 runs 18 residues. CDR1 SGHDN and CDR2 FVKESK come from the germline V gene. CDR3 protein: CASSQGDRGRAYNSPLHF. CDR3 coding DNA: TGTGCCAGCAGCCAAGGGGACAGGGGGCGCGCCTATAATTCACCCCTCCACTTT.

This sequence joins TRBV9 and TRBJ1-2; no definite D call. The V gene's germline CDR1 is SGDLS and CDR2 YYNGEE. The CDR3 runs 15 residues. The germline V and J ends were trimmed by 0 bases and 3 bases, with 12 bases remaining between them. The CDR3 reads CASSVGPGVDYGYTF. In DNA form, the CDR3 reads TGTGCCAGCAGCGTAGGCCCCGGGGTCGACTATGGCTACACCTTC.

This clone was detected only a few times. V usage is TRBV6-6 and J usage is TRBJ1-1; 7 bases are a match to TRBD1. The CDR3 has 15 amino acids. From germline, CDR1 is MNHNY and CDR2 SVGAGI (reference sequence). The ends lost 0 bases at V and 3 bases at J; junction bases unmatched: 4. CDR3 nucleotide sequence: TGTGCCAGCAGTTACTCGAAACAGGGGTACACTGAAGCTTTCTTT. Translation gives CASSYSKQGYTEAFF.

The chain recombines TRBV2 with TRBJ1-2; 7 nucleotides line up with TRBD1. V gave up 7 bases and J gave up 8 bases; unmatched junction bases: 13. The CDR3 is made up of 14 amino acids. Germline V lookup: CDR1 SNHLY, CDR2 FYNNEI. For the CDR3, the DNA is TGTGCCAGCAAGACGACAGGACAGGCGTCCGGCTACACCTTC. Amino acids: CASKTTGQASGYTF.

The chain couples TRBV5-1 to TRBJ2-7, with TRBD1 as a possible D gene (5 bases). Trimming pared 2 bases from V and 6 bases from J, leaving 12 bases between. Germline CDR1 SGHRS, CDR2 YFSETQ. This CDR3 has 13 amino acids. This CDR3 is CASSFPGSGEQYF. CDR3 in DNA: TGCGCCAGCAGCTTCCCAGGGTCGGGCGAGCAGTACTTC.

This clone was counted only a few times. The chain has TRBV6-5 and TRBJ1-2, with D possibly matching TRBD1 (5 bases). Germline V gene data show CDR1 as MNHEY and CDR2 as SVGAGI. This CDR3 has 12 residues. V was cut by 6 bases and J by 8 bases, with 13 bases left in between. The CDR3 reads CASRGDLYGYTF. DNA of the CDR3: TGTGCCAGCAGGGGGGATCTCTACGGCTACACCTTC.

The V and J genes are TRBV5-4 and TRBJ2-6, with 7 positions matching TRBD1. CDR3 length: 18 residues. V shed 0 bases, J shed 1 base, and the junction held 7 bases outside the gene matches. Germline CDR1 SGHNT, CDR2 YYREEE (reference sequence). The CDR3 DNA reads TGTGCCAGCAGCTTGGAGAGGGGGCTAACTTCTGGGGCCAACGTCCTGACTTTC. This translates into CASSLERGLTSGANVLTF. The full variable domain, its missing parts supplied by reference TRBV5-4 and TRBJ2-6, is ETGVTQSPTHLIKTRGQQVTLRCSSQSGHNTVSWYQQALGQGPQFIFQYYREEENGRGNFPPRFSGLQFPNYSSELNVNALELDDSALYLCASSLERGLTSGANVLTFGAGSRLTVL.

CDR3 protein: CASSLVGGGASNQPQHF. The CDR3 DNA follows: TGTGCCAGCAGCTTAGTGGGCGGGGGAGCGAGCAATCAGCCCCAGCATTTT. The rearrangement links TRBV7-2 to TRBJ1-5; D is possibly TRBD1 (5 bases). V was pared by 1 base and J by 1 base, with 14 bases between. Germline values: CDR1 SGHTA, CDR2 FQGNSA. The CDR3 extends over 17 amino acids.

This clone has just one count. The chain recombines TRBV5-6 with TRBJ1-4; D remains ambiguous. There are 15 residues in the CDR3. Germline V CDR1 and CDR2: SGHDT, YYEEEE. The V gene lost 2 bases and the J gene lost 2 bases, with 10 bases spanning the gap. CDR3 residues: CASSLYGTTNEKLFF. For the CDR3, the DNA is TGTGCCAGCAGCTTATACGGCACGACTAATGAAAAACTGTTTTTT. The full variable domain, rest sourced from reference TRBV5-6 and TRBJ1-4, is DAGVTQSPTHLIKTRGQQVTLRCSPKSGHDTVSWYQQALGQGPQFIFQYYEEEERQRGNFPDRFSGHQFPNYSSELNVNALLLGDSALYLCASSLYGTTNEKLFFGSGTQLSVL.

The CDR3: CSLREGRGHTEAFF. Here the CDR3 DNA reads TGCTCGTTACGCGAGGGCAGGGGGCACACTGAAGCTTTCTTT. V and J are TRBV29-1 and TRBJ1-1, with 8 bases that match TRBD1. Germline assignment: CDR1 SQVTM and CDR2 ANQGSEA. This CDR3 spans 14 amino acids.

This clone has a handful of counts. The J gene is TRBJ1-6, the V gene TRBV7-8, with D unclear. Trimming took off 0 bases at V and 7 bases at J, with 13 bases between the two ends. The CDR3 has 16 residues. From germline, CDR1 is SGHVS and CDR2 FQNEAQ. DNA for the CDR3: TGTGCCAGCAGCTTAGCATTGGGTGTGAGCAATTCACCCCTCCACTTT. It codes for CASSLALGVSNSPLHF.

The V and J genes are TRBV27 and TRBJ2-3, with no clear D. The CDR3 extends over 14 amino acids. V lost 2 bases and J 3 bases, leaving 9 bases between the germline ends. Germline loops: CDR1 MNHEY, CDR2 SMNVEV (reference sequence). CDR3 protein: CASSLMSRTDTQYF. The CDR3 bases are TGTGCCAGCAGTTTAATGTCCAGGACAGATACGCAGTATTTT.

In its sample, this clone was seen a few times. The chain recombines TRBV24-1 with TRBJ1-5, with D perhaps TRBD1 (5 bases). CDR3 length equals 14 residues. The germline V and J ends were trimmed by 9 bases and 0 bases, with 11 bases remaining between them. CDR1 and CDR2 from the germline V gene are KGHDR and SFDVKD. The CDR3 protein is CATGGGYSNQPQHF. In DNA, the CDR3 is TGTGCCACCGGGGGGGGGTATAGCAATCAGCCCCAGCATTTT.